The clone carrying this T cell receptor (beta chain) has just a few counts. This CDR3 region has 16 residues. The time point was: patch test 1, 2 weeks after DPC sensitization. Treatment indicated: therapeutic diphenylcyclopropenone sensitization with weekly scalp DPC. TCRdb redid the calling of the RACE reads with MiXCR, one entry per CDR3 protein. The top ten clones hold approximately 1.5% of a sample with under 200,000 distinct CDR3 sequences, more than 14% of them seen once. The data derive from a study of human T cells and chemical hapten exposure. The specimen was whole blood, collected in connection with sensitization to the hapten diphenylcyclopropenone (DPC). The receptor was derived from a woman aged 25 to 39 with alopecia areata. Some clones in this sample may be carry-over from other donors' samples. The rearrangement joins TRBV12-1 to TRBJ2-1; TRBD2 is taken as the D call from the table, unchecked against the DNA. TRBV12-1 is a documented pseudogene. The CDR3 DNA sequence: TGTGCCAGCAGCTTTAACACTAGCGGGGTCTACAATGAGCAGTTCTTC. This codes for CASSFNTSGVYNEQFF.